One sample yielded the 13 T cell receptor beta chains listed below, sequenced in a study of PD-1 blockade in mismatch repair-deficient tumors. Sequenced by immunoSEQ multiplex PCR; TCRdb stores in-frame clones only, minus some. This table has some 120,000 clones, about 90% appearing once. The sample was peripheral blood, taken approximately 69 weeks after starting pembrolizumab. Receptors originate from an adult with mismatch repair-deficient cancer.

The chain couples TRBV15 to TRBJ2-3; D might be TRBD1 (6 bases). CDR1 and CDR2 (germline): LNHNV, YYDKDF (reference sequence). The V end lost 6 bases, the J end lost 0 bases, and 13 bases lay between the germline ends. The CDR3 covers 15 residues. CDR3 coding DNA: TGTGCCACCAGTCTACAGGGTCGAAGCACAGATACGCAGTATTTT. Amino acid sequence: CATSLQGRSTDTQYF.

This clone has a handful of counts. The CDR3 bases are TGTGCCAGCAGTCGGGCGGGGGGCTACGAGCAGTACTTC. As protein: CASSRAGGYEQYF. The chain employs TRBV27 and TRBJ2-7; 8 positions agree with TRBD2. The CDR3 runs 13 residues. CDR1 is MNHEY and CDR2 is SMNVEV in the germline V gene (reference sequence). V shed 5 bases, J shed 3 bases, and the junction held 3 bases outside the gene matches.

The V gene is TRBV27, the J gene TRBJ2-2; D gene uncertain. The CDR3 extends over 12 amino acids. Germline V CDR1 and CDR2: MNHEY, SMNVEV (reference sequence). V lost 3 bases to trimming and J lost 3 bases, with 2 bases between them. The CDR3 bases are TGTGCCAGCAGTTTCGACACCGGGGAGCTGTTTTTT. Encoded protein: CASSFDTGELFF.

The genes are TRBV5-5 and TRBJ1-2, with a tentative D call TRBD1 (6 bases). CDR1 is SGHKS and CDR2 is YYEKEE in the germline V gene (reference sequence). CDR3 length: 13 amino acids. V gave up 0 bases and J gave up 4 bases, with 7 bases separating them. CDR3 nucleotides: TGTGCCAGCAGCTTGGAGGGGGGCTATGGCTACACCTTC. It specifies CASSLEGGYGYTF.

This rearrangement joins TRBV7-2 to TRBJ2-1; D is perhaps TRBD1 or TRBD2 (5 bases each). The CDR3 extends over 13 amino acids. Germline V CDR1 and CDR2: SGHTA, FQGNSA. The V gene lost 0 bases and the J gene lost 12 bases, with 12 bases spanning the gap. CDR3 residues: CASSLALARGQFF. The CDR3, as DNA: TGTGCCAGCAGCTTAGCATTGGCGAGGGGGCAGTTCTTC.

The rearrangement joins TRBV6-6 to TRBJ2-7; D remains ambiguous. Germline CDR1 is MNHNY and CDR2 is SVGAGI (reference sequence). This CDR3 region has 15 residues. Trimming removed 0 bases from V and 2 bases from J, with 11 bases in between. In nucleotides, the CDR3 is TGTGCCAGCAGTTACTCACGGACGTCCCCCTACGAGCAGTACTTC. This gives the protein CASSYSRTSPYEQYF.

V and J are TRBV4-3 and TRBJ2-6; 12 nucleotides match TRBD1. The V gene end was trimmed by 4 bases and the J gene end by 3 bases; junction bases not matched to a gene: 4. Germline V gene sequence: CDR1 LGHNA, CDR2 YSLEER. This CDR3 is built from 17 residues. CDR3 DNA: TGCGCCAGCAGCCTCGGGACAGGGGGCGGTGGGGCCAACGTCCTGACTTTC. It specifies CASSLGTGGGGANVLTF.

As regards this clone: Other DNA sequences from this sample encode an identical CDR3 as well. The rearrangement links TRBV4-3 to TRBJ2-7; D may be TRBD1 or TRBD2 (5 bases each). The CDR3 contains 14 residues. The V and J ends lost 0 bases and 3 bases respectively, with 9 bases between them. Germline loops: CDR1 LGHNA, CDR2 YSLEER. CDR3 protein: CASSQDRGDYEQYF. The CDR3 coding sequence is TGCGCCAGCAGCCAAGATAGAGGGGACTACGAGCAGTACTTC.

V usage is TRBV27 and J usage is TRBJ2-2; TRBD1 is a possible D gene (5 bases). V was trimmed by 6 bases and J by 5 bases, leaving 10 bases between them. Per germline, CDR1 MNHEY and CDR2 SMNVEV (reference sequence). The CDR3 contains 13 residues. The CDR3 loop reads CASRSRVTGELFF. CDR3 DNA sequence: TGTGCCAGCAGATCCAGGGTTACCGGGGAGCTGTTTTTT.

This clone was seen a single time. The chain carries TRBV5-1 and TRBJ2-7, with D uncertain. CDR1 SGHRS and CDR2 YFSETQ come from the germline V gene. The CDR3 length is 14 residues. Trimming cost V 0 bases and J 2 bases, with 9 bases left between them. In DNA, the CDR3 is TGCGCCAGCAGCTTGGCACAGCGTCCCTACGAGCAGTACTTC. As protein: CASSLAQRPYEQYF.

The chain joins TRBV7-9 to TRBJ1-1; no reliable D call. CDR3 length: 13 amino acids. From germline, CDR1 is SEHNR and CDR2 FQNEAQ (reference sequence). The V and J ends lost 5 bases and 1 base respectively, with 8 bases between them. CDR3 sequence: CASSPLANTEAFF. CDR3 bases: TGTGCCAGCAGCCCCCTGGCGAACACTGAAGCTTTCTTT.

CDR3 sequence (DNA): TGCGCCAGCAGCCAAGCGGACAGAGAACAAGAGACCCAGTACTTC. This translates into CASSQADREQETQYF. The chain recombines TRBV4-3 with TRBJ2-5; possibly TRBD1 for D (6 bases). Germline V gene data show CDR1 as LGHNA and CDR2 as YSLEER. This CDR3 region has 15 residues. Between the trimmed V and J ends, which lost 1 base and 2 bases, there was a span of 11 bases.

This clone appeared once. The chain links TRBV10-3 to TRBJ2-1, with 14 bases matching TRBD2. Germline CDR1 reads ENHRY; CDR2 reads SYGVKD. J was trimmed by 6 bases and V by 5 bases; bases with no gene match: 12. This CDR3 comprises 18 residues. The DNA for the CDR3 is TGTGCCATCAGTTCCGGACTAGCGGGGGGATCAGGTCCCAATGAGCAGTTCTTC. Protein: CAISSGLAGGSGPNEQFF.